These T cell receptor beta chains were read from a single sample in a study of blood T cell repertoires in COVID-19. The repertoire was sequenced with immunoSEQ multiplex PCR; TCRdb's copy has only in-frame clones and lacks some. The sample carries 150,000 to 200,000 clones, roughly 74% recorded once. The sample comprised peripheral blood. The origin of the receptors is a woman over 75 with acute or convalescent COVID-19. CDR3s include the opening cysteine and the closing phenylalanine or tryptophan. Each record gives: J gene, V gene, clone size, D gene, CDR3 protein, CDR3 DNA. The D gene is left open where the match is weak. The size of a clone is reported for some rows only, either as once, few or many, or as a class for expanded clones.

TRBJ1-6,TRBV28,NA,TRBD1,CASIPSGTVFNSPLHF,TGTGCCAGCATTCCTTCCGGGACAGTTTTTAATTCACCCCTCCACTTT
TRBJ1-2,TRBV19,many,NA,CASSIKTNYGYTF,TGTGCCAGTAGTATCAAAACTAACTATGGCTACACCTTC
TRBJ1-5,TRBV19,NA,NA,CASSIVLGASQPQHF,TGTGCCAGTAGTATAGTGCTGGGCGCGAGTCAGCCCCAGCATTTT
TRBJ1-1,TRBV11-3,NA,NA,CASSFQSYTEAFF,TGTGCCAGCAGCTTTCAGTCCTACACTGAAGCTTTCTTT
TRBJ1-2,TRBV27,NA,TRBD1,CASRPTGGRGYTF,TGTGCCAGCAGACCGACAGGGGGAAGGGGCTACACCTTC
TRBJ1-2,TRBV6-4,NA,NA,CASSPQLSRVDGYTF,TGTGCCAGCAGTCCCCAACTGAGCAGGGTGGATGGCTACACCTTC
TRBJ2-3,TRBV27,NA,TRBD2,CAGLASTDTQYF,TGTGCCGGACTAGCCTCCACAGATACGCAGTATTTT
TRBJ1-2,TRBV6-5,NA,NA,CASSYWRDGGHTF,TGTGCCAGCAGTTACTGGAGGGACGGTGGCCACACCTTC
TRBJ2-7,TRBV18,NA,NA,CASSPMGHEQYF,TGTGCCAGCTCACCAATGGGCCACGAGCAGTACTTC
TRBJ1-3,TRBV4-1,NA,NA,CASSQDVVPGNTIYF,TGCGCCAGCAGCCAAGATGTAGTCCCCGGAAACACCATATATTTT
TRBJ2-1,TRBV19,NA,TRBD1,CASSITRTGGAYNEQFF,TGTGCCAGTAGTATTACTCGGACAGGGGGCGCGTACAATGAGCAGTTCTTC
TRBJ2-3,TRBV9,NA,NA,CASSLSPTEGPQNTQYF,TGTGCCAGCAGCCTCTCCCCGACGGAGGGGCCTCAGAATACGCAGTATTTT
TRBJ2-3,TRBV30,NA,TRBD2,CAWTPLAGPADTQYF,TGTGCCTGGACTCCGCTAGCGGGGCCGGCAGATACGCAGTATTTT
TRBJ2-3,TRBV24-1,NA,TRBD1,CATSHTTGTGGTDTQYF,TGTGCCACCAGTCATACAACCGGGACAGGGGGGACAGATACGCAGTATTTT
TRBJ2-1,TRBV28,NA,NA,CASSLVLVYNEQFF,TGTGCCAGCAGTTTAGTACTCGTTTACAATGAGCAGTTCTTC
TRBJ2-5,TRBV19,NA,TRBD1,CASNRGQGETQYF,TGTGCCAGCAACAGGGGGCAGGGAGAGACCCAGTACTTC
TRBJ1-4,TRBV30,NA,NA,CAWTPGLTNEKLFF,TGTGCCTGGACCCCAGGACTAACTAATGAAAAACTGTTTTTT
TRBJ1-6,TRBV14,NA,TRBD1,CASSHGTGGSPLHF,TGTGCCAGCAGCCATGGGACAGGGGGATCACCCCTCCACTTT
TRBJ1-6,TRBV30,NA,NA,CAWSSFTTGASPLHF,TGTGCCTGGAGTTCTTTCACGACAGGTGCCTCACCCCTCCACTTT
TRBJ2-5,TRBV18,NA,NA,CASSPPSLETQYF,TGTGCCAGCTCACCACCTAGCCTGGAGACCCAGTACTTC
TRBJ2-3,TRBV7-3,NA,TRBD2,CASSEGTKQYF,TGTGCCAGCAGCGAGGGGACTAAGCAGTATTTT
TRBJ1-3,TRBV30,few,NA,CAWSVGGVARGNTIYF,TGTGCCTGGAGTGTCGGAGGGGTCGCACGGGGAAACACCATATATTTT
TRBJ1-4,TRBV10-1,NA,NA,CASSNTGNANEKLFF,TGCGCCAGCAGCAACACAGGGAACGCTAATGAAAAACTGTTTTTT
TRBJ1-1,TRBV2,few,TRBD1,CASSRDRGEAFF,TGTGCCAGCAGTCGGGACAGGGGTGAAGCTTTCTTT
TRBJ1-6,TRBV28,NA,NA,CASSFRTSNSPLHF,TGTGCCAGCAGTTTTCGGACATCGAATTCACCCCTCCACTTT
TRBJ2-3,TRBV7-2,NA,TRBD2,CASSLGLAGGDTQYF,TGTGCCAGCAGCCTCGGACTAGCGGGGGGGGATACGCAGTATTTT
TRBJ2-6,TRBV3-1/TRBV3-2,once,NA,CASSENRDTVSGANVLTF,TGTGCCAGCAGCGAGAACCGGGACACGGTCTCTGGGGCCAACGTCCTGACTTTC
TRBJ2-1,TRBV10-2,NA,TRBD2,CASSEARTSGRRLEQFF,TGCGCCAGCAGTGAGGCCCGGACTAGCGGGCGCCGTTTGGAGCAGTTCTTC
TRBJ2-7,TRBV3-1/TRBV3-2,NA,TRBD1,CASSQAGQGKLGEQYF,TGTGCCAGCAGCCAAGCGGGACAGGGGAAGCTGGGGGAGCAGTACTTC
TRBJ2-1,TRBV5-1,NA,TRBD1,CASSASRRTGYNEQFF,TGCGCCAGCAGCGCCTCACGCAGGACAGGGTACAATGAGCAGTTCTTC